These 3 T cell receptor beta chains originate from one sample sequenced in a study of somatic mutations in cytotoxic T cells in rheumatoid arthritis. Profiling relied on immunoSEQ multiplex PCR, and the TCRdb table lists in-frame clones only, not all of them. The table records 15,000 to 20,000 clones, less than 90% of them present only once. Source material: CD8+ T cells sorted from blood. The receptors derive from an adult with rheumatoid arthritis.

The chain is built from TRBV20-1 and TRBJ2-1; D call uncertain. The length of the CDR3 is 11 residues. Trimming took 2 bases from V and 9 from J, leaving 8 bases between them. Germline V gives CDR1 DFQATT, CDR2 SNEGSKA (reference sequence). The CDR3 reads CSARWVGEQFF. The CDR3, as DNA: TGCAGTGCTAGATGGGTAGGTGAGCAGTTCTTC.

The genes are TRBV7-8 and TRBJ2-1; 9 bases match TRBD2. V lost 5 bases and J lost 4; bases outside the gene matches: 6. Germline-derived CDR1 and CDR2 are SGHVS and FQNEAQ. This CDR3 is built from 15 residues. The CDR3 nucleotides are TGTGCCAGCAGCCCTGGACTAGCGCCTTACAATGAGCAGTTCTTC. It translates to CASSPGLAPYNEQFF.

This clone was counted once. V usage is TRBV30 and J usage is TRBJ2-7, with TRBD2 identical over 8 bases. Germline V gene sequence: CDR1 GTSNPN, CDR2 SVGIG (reference sequence). CDR3 length equals 17 residues. V was pared by 1 base and J by 2 bases, with 13 bases of the junction left unmatched. This CDR3 reads CAWSGAWPERGTYEQYF. DNA of the CDR3: TGTGCCTGGAGTGGGGCCTGGCCGGAGCGGGGGACCTACGAGCAGTACTTC. Supplemented by reference TRBV30 and TRBJ2-7, the full variable domain reads SQTIHQWPATLVQPVGSPLSLECTVEGTSNPNLYWYRQAAGRGLQLLFYSVGIGQISSEVPQNLSASRPQDRQFILSSKKLLLSDSGFYLCAWSGAWPERGTYEQYFGPGTRLTVT.